The TCR beta chain under discussion was sequenced for a study of cytomegalovirus exposure and HLA in healthy donors. PCR primers comprised 60 Vbeta and 13 Jbeta primers. The protocol was immunoSEQ multiplex PCR, while the TCRdb copy is restricted to in-frame clones and leaves out a portion. This sample's table has about 200,000 clones. V lost 2 bases and J lost 4, with 11 bases in between. Germline CDR1 and CDR2: LGHNA and YNFKEQ. The CDR3 totals 14 residues. The clonotype originates from a man between 25 and 39 years old in good health and CMV-seronegative. V is TRBV4-2 and J is TRBJ1-1, with D hard to call. Sequenced: PBMCs. CDR3 coding DNA: TGTGCCAGCAGCCAATTCGGGGAGGGCACTGAAGCTTTCTTT. Translation gives CASSQFGEGTEAFF.